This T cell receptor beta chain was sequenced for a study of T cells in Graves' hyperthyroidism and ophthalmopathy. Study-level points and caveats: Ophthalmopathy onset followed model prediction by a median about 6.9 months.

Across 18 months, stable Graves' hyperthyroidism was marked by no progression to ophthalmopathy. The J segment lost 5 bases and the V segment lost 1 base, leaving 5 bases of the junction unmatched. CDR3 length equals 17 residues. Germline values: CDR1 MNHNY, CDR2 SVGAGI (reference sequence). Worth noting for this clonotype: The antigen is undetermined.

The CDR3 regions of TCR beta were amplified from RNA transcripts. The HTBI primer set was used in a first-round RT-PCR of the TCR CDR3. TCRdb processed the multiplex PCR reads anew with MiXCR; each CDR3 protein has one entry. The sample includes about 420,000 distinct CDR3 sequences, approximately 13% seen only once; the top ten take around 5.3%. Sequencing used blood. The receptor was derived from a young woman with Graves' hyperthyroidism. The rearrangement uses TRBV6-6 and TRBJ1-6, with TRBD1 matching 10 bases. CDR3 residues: CASSYLGQGHNNSPLHF. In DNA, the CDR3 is TGTGCCAGCAGTTACTTGGGACAGGGGCATAATAATTCACCCCTCCACTTT.